The sequence of this T cell receptor beta chain was determined in a study of spatial heterogeneity in lung cancer. About the research overall: Compared with alpha-chain sequences, beta-chain sequences were consistently detected in greater numbers.

Study conclusions and caveats: Intratumoral expanded alpha and beta TCR counts were found to track tumor mutation counts.

The time point: sample taken at primary tumor resection. The donors, 70 or so patients with untreated early-stage non-small cell lung cancer, provided the samples. In germline, CDR1 is DFQATT, CDR2 SNEGSKA (reference sequence). J was trimmed by 9 bases and V by 3 bases; bases with no gene match: 10. The CDR3 has 14 amino acids. A single record per CDR3 protein comes from TCRdb applying MiXCR to the 5' RACE reads. The sample holds thousands of distinct CDR3 sequences, 3% to 4% seen once. This clonotype was recorded at least ten times. Its specificity is unknown. The sequence came from a male donor with early-stage non-small cell lung cancer. V and J are TRBV20-1 and TRBJ2-1; 8 nucleotides align to TRBD2. Sequences were derived from lung tumor tissue, sampled at surgery. The CDR3 loop is CSARYERENGEQFF. The CDR3 bases are TGCAGTGCTAGGTACGAGCGGGAGAACGGTGAGCAGTTCTTC.